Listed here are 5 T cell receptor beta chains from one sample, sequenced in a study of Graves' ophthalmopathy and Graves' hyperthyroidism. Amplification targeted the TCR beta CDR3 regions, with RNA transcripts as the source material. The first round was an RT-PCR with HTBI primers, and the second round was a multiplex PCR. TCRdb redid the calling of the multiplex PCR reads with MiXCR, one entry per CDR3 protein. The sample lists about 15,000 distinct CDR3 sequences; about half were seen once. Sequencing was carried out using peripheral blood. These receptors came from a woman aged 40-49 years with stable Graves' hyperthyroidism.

CDR3: CASSLDTDTQYF. The CDR3 coding sequence is TGTGCCAGCAGCTTAGATACAGATACGCAGTATTTT. The chain employs TRBV11-2 and TRBJ2-3; no clear D gene. The CDR3 has 12 amino acids. The germline gives CDR1 SGHAT, CDR2 FQNNGV. V dropped 0 bases and J dropped 3 bases, with 1 base sitting between them.

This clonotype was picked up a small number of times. For the CDR3, the DNA is TGCAGCGCTCGAACATGGGGCAATGAGCAGTTCTTC. Protein sequence: CSARTWGNEQFF. V is TRBV29-1 and J is TRBJ2-1; D gene unclear. Germline lookup yields CDR1 SQVTM and CDR2 ANQGSEA. The CDR3 length is 12 residues. The ends were cut back, 7 bases at V and 6 bases at J, with 13 bases in the middle.

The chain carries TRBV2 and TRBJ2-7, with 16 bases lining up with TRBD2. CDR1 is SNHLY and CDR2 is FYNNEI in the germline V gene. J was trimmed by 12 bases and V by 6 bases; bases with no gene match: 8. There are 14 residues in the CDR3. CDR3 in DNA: TGTGCCAGCAGCCCGGGACTAGCGGGAGGGCCACGGTACTTC. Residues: CASSPGLAGGPRYF.

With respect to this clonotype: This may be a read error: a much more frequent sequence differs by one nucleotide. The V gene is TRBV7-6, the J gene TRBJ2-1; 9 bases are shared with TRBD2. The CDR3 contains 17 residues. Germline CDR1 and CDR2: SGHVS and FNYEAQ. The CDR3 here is CAGSFTPEREALNEQFF. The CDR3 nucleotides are TGTGCCGGCAGCTTCACTCCTGAGCGGGAGGCCCTCAATGAGCAGTTCTTC. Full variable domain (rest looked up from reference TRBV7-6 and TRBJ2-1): GAGVSQSPRYKVTKRGQDVALRCDPISGHVSLYWYRQALGQGPEFLTYFNYEAQQDKSGLPNDRFSAERPEGSISTLTIQRTEQRDSAMYRCAGSFTPEREALNEQFFGPGTRLTVL.

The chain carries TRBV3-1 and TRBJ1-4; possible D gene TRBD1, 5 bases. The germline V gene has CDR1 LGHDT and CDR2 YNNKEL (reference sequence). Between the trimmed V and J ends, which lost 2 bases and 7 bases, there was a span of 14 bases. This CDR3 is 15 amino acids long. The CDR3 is CASSQFGGFGEKLFF. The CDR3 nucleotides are TGTGCCAGCAGCCAATTTGGGGGTTTTGGTGAAAAACTGTTTTTT.